Each of the 20 T cell receptor beta chains below was sequenced from the same sample in a study of Graves' ophthalmopathy and Graves' hyperthyroidism. CDR3 regions of TCR beta were amplified from RNA transcripts. HTBI primers were employed in first-round RT-PCR, then a second-round multiplex PCR followed. TCRdb independently ran MiXCR on the multiplex PCR reads; one entry per CDR3 protein. The sample lists hundreds of thousands of distinct CDR3 sequences, over 40% occurring once. The material sequenced was peripheral blood. These receptor sequences come from an adult man with Graves' ophthalmopathy.

This clonotype was found once. This chain links TRBV7-9 with TRBJ2-1; D might be TRBD2 (5 bases). The CDR3 extends over 13 amino acids. V shed 5 bases and J shed 9 bases, with 14 bases lying between them. CDR1 and CDR2 (germline): SEHNR, FQNEAQ (reference sequence). Here the CDR3 DNA reads TGTGCCAGCAGCCCAGGCCCTGGAGGTGAGCAGTTCTTC. Protein: CASSPGPGGEQFF.

This clonotype occurred many times. The genes are TRBV15 and TRBJ1-5; possible D gene TRBD1, 5 bases. The length of the CDR3 is 14 residues. CDR1 and CDR2 (germline): LNHNV, YYDKDF (reference sequence). Trimming took 7 bases from V and 2 from J, leaving 12 bases between them. The CDR3 loop reads CATTGDRGNQPQHF. DNA of the CDR3: TGTGCCACCACCGGTGACAGAGGCAATCAGCCCCAGCATTTT.

This clonotype was counted ten times or more. V gene TRBV12-3 or TRBV12-4 combines with J gene TRBJ1-5; D unresolved. The CDR3 loop spans 16 amino acids. Trimming cost V 5 bases and J 0 bases, with 14 bases left between them. CDR3: CASSPRGSDSNQPQHF. The CDR3 nucleotides read TGTGCCAGCAGTCCTAGAGGTTCGGATAGCAATCAGCCCCAGCATTTT.

The table lists this clonotype with many counts. The chain links TRBV5-1 to TRBJ1-1; D is unclear. The CDR3 totals 13 residues. V was clipped by 2 bases and J by 0 bases, with 5 bases between them. The germline CDR1 and CDR2 sequences are SGHRS and YFSETQ. CDR3 residues: CASSFRMNTEAFF. The CDR3 bases are TGCGCCAGCAGCTTCCGCATGAACACTGAAGCTTTCTTT.

J is TRBJ1-1 and V is TRBV24-1; D unclear. The length of the CDR3 is 13 residues. CDR1 and CDR2 from the germline V gene are KGHDR and SFDVKD. V lost 4 bases and J 8 bases, leaving 13 bases between the germline ends. As DNA, the CDR3 is TGTGCCACCAGTGACCACGACCGTAACGAAGCTTTCTTT. It yields the protein CATSDHDRNEAFF.

A few counts support this clonotype. This chain joins TRBV19 and TRBJ2-7, with 9 bases that match TRBD1. The CDR3 is 19 amino acids. J was trimmed by 6 bases and V by 9 bases; bases with no gene match: 27. Germline values: CDR1 LNHDA, CDR2 SQIVND (reference sequence). CDR3 region: CASSEGRDRVWPRVLEQYF. The CDR3 nucleotides are TGTGCCAGCTCCGAAGGCAGGGACAGGGTTTGGCCTCGGGTCCTCGAGCAGTACTTC.

The chain links TRBV29-1 to TRBJ2-7; D not resolved. Germline V CDR1 and CDR2: SQVTM, ANQGSEA. Trimming shortened V by 6 bases and J by 0 bases, and 12 bases separated the two germline ends. This CDR3 is 13 amino acids long. Written as DNA, the CDR3 is TGCAGCGTAGAGCCAGCGAGCTCCTACGAGCAGTACTTC. Its protein is CSVEPASSYEQYF.

The sample holds many counts of this clonotype. One end of the junction does not line up with germline, which may come from a read error. The J gene is TRBJ2-2, the V gene TRBV7-7; unclear D gene. CDR1 is SSHAT, CDR2 FNYEAQ, per germline (reference sequence). The CDR3 extends over 12 amino acids. CDR3 sequence: CASSPDQGELFF. In DNA form, the CDR3 reads TGTGCTAGCAGTCCGGATCAAGGGGAGCTGTTTTTT.

This clonotype has at least ten counts. The rearrangement uses TRBV7-2 and TRBJ1-1; TRBD1 agrees at 9 bases. Germline-derived CDR1 and CDR2 are SGHTA and FQGNSA. This CDR3 is built from 15 residues. V was pared by 2 bases and J by 5 bases, with 6 bases of the junction left unmatched. CDR3 sequence: CASSLTDRGRTEAFF. CDR3 bases: TGTGCCAGCAGCTTAACCGACAGGGGGAGAACTGAAGCTTTCTTT.

The CDR3, as DNA: TGTGCCAGCAGCCAAGATCCTTGGGACAGGGGACTAGTAGGGGGCGAGCAGTACTTC. Protein: CASSQDPWDRGLVGGEQYF. The V and J genes are TRBV7-2 and TRBJ2-7, with TRBD1 identical over 10 bases. CDR1 SGHTA and CDR2 FQGNSA come from the germline V gene. This CDR3 has 19 amino acids. With V trimmed by 5 bases and J by 6 bases, 22 bases remained unmatched.

This clonotype was seen ten or more times. The chain combines TRBV7-3 with TRBJ2-2; D remains unclear. Deletions cut 2 bases from V and 9 bases from J, with 10 bases between. The length of the CDR3 is 13 residues. Germline V gives CDR1 SGHTA, CDR2 FQGTGA. The CDR3 sequence: CASSLDMGRELFF. The CDR3 region has the DNA TGTGCCAGCAGCTTAGACATGGGTCGGGAGCTGTTTTTT. The full variable domain, in which reference TRBV7-3 and TRBJ2-2 provide the parts outside the CDR3, is GAGVSQTPSNKVTEKGKYVELRCDPISGHTALYWYRQSLGQGPEFLIYFQGTGAADDSGLPNDRFFAVRPEGSVSTLKIQRTERGDSAVYLCASSLDMGRELFFGEGSRLTVL.

Concerning this clonotype itself: This may be a read error: a much more frequent sequence differs by one nucleotide. J is TRBJ1-2 and V is TRBV12-3 or TRBV12-4; possible D gene TRBD1, 6 bases. There are 16 residues in the CDR3. The chain's CDR3 is CAISLQTGGTAYGYTF. The CDR3 bases are TGTGCCATCAGTTTACAGACAGGCGGAACGGCCTATGGCTACACCTTC.

This clonotype was recorded many times. The CDR3 sequence is CASSLEAGLATETQYF. In nucleotides, the CDR3 is TGTGCCAGCAGCTTAGAGGCCGGACTAGCCACAGAGACCCAGTACTTC. The gene calls are TRBV7-9 and TRBJ2-5, with 8 bases fitting TRBD2. The germline gives CDR1 SEHNR, CDR2 FQNEAQ (reference sequence). Trimming cost V 1 base and J 4 bases; bases outside gene matches: 8. The CDR3 loop spans 16 amino acids. Variable domain in full (rest from reference TRBV7-9 and TRBJ2-5): DTGVSQNPRHKITKRGQNVTFRCDPISEHNRLYWYRQTLGQGPEFLTYFQNEAQLEKSRLLSDRFSAERPKGSFSTLEIQRTEQGDSAMYLCASSLEAGLATETQYFGPGTRLLVL.

This clonotype was picked up many times. The chain uses TRBV5-1 and TRBJ1-1; D is possibly TRBD1 (6 bases). The germline V gene has CDR1 SGHRS and CDR2 YFSETQ. This CDR3 is built from 15 residues. V gave up 0 bases and J gave up 3 bases, with 12 bases separating them. CDR3 sequence (DNA): TGCGCCAGCAGCTTGGAGGGGGGGCTCTACACTGAAGCTTTCTTT. Translated, it gives CASSLEGGLYTEAFF. Together with reference TRBV5-1 and TRBJ1-1, the CDR3 gives the full variable domain: KAGVTQTPRYLIKTRGQQVTLSCSPISGHRSVSWYQQTPGQGLQFLFEYFSETQRNKGNFPGRFSGRQFSNSRSEMNVSTLELGDSALYLCASSLEGGLYTEAFFGQGTRLTVV.

This clonotype was detected many times. The chain links TRBV4-1 to TRBJ1-4; perhaps TRBD1 as D (6 bases). V dropped 1 base and J dropped 8 bases, with 11 bases sitting between them. CDR1 is MGHRA, CDR2 YSYEKL, per germline. The CDR3 runs to 14 residues. The CDR3 loop reads CASSQGTVDEKLFF. The CDR3, as DNA: TGCGCCAGCAGCCAAGGGACAGTTGACGAAAAACTGTTTTTT.

This clonotype was recorded many times. The chain uses TRBV7-9 and TRBJ1-6, with TRBD1 matching 11 bases. V shed 5 bases and J 7 bases; nucleotides not matched to a gene: 7. Germline lookup yields CDR1 SEHNR and CDR2 FQNEAQ (reference sequence). The CDR3 spans 16 residues. The CDR3 DNA reads TGTGCCAGCAGCCTGGGACAGGGGGTTCGAAATTCACCCCTCCACTTT. It codes for CASSLGQGVRNSPLHF.

V and J are TRBV7-9 and TRBJ2-6; D may be TRBD2 (5 bases). Trimming left V 7 bases short and J 4 bases short, with 17 bases between. Germline CDR1 is SEHNR and CDR2 is FQNEAQ (reference sequence). CDR3 length equals 16 residues. The CDR3 loop is CASNHSRRYGANVLTF. In DNA form, the CDR3 reads TGTGCCAGCAACCATAGCCGGAGGTACGGGGCCAACGTCCTGACTTTC.

This clonotype showed up many times. The gene calls are TRBV19 and TRBJ1-4; D call uncertain. V was clipped by 5 bases and J by 6 bases, with 4 bases between them. Germline V gives CDR1 LNHDA, CDR2 SQIVND (reference sequence). The CDR3 has 11 residues. CDR3 nucleotides: TGTGCCAGTAGTCGACATGAAAAACTGTTTTTT. Its translation is CASSRHEKLFF.

The chain is built from TRBV13 and TRBJ1-3; 7 bases line up with TRBD1. With 5 bases clipped from V and 4 bases from J, the junction kept 17 bases outside the gene matches. The CDR3 has 18 amino acids. Germline-derived CDR1 and CDR2 are PRHDT and FYEKMQ (reference sequence). CDR3 DNA sequence: TGTGCCAGCAGCCCGGAGACGACAGGGACGCTACGAGGAAACACCATATATTTT. Translating gives CASSPETTGTLRGNTIYF.

This clonotype has ten or more counts. This chain connects TRBV7-6 to TRBJ1-1; D is possibly TRBD1 (6 bases). This CDR3 comprises 14 residues. Trimming cost V 5 bases and J 2 bases, with 12 bases left between them. The germline V gene has CDR1 SGHVS and CDR2 FNYEAQ. CDR3 in amino acids: CASSTAGGNTEAFF. Here the CDR3 DNA reads TGTGCCAGCAGCACCGCCGGGGGCAACACTGAAGCTTTCTTT.